This T cell receptor beta chain was documented in a study of early T cells in non-severe SARS-CoV-2 infection. Whole-study findings and limits: VDJdb matches were skewed toward anti-spike CD8 T cell responses.

Attachment of unique molecular identifiers was made to individual cDNA molecules. TCRdb ran MiXCR on the 5' RACE reads and lists one entry per CDR3 protein. Of over 85,000 distinct CDR3 sequences in the sample, 10% to 15% are singletons; the top ten hold 3% to 4.5%. Comments on this clonotype: Its antigen remains unidentified.

V was clipped by 6 bases and J by 4 bases, with 13 bases between them. CDR1 is DFQATT and CDR2 is SNEGSKA in the germline V gene (reference sequence). This CDR3 spans 12 amino acids. The source was whole blood, collected at baseline. The receptor comes from an adult who was a healthcare worker with PCR-confirmed SARS-CoV-2 infection or an uninfected control (not recorded which). The chain uses TRBV20-1 and TRBJ2-7, with D possibly being TRBD1 (6 bases). CDR3 DNA: TGCAGTGCGAGGACAGTATCGTACGAGCAGTACTTC. Its protein is CSARTVSYEQYF.